The present entry profiles one T cell receptor (beta chain) with its context. This entry comes from a study of blood T cell repertoires in COVID-19. Study summary: Samples of COVID-19 (acute and convalescent) were obtained from the United States, Italy and Spain. Sample material is recorded as cDNA or gDNA derived from T cells, B-cell-depleted T cells, or PBMCs.

This CDR3 is built from 14 residues. Trimming left V 5 bases short and J 1 base short, with 10 bases between. The germline CDR1 and CDR2 sequences are LNHDA and SQIVND (reference sequence). As processed by the authors: Amplification from reference gene primers served as the basis for estimated nucleated cell counts. TCRdb's copy holds only in-frame clones and misses some; the assay was immunoSEQ multiplex PCR. For V, J and clone size, that table is used; D and trimming come from the DNA. The table lists around 200,000 clones, 75% to 85% of them singletons. Across roughly 25 US areas, participants ranged in age from about 18 to 100 years.

This chain connects TRBV19 to TRBJ2-3; TRBD1 might be the D (5 bases). Sequenced sample: PBMCs or T cells enriched from blood (not recorded which). The TCR sequence derives from a woman between 35 and 50 years old with acute COVID-19. The CDR3: CASSLAGRTDTQYF. The DNA of the CDR3 is TGTGCCAGTAGTTTGGCAGGGCGCACAGATACGCAGTATTTT. The whole variable domain, remainder taken from reference TRBV19 and TRBJ2-3, is DGGITQSPKYLFRKEGQNVTLSCEQNLNHDAMYWYRQDPGQGLRLIYYSQIVNDFQKGDIAEGYSVSREKKESFPLTVTSAQKNPTAFYLCASSLAGRTDTQYFGPGTRLTVL.